This TCR beta chain was observed in a study of blood T cell repertoires in COVID-19. Per the study methods: Reference gene primer amplification yielded estimated nucleated cell counts. Repertoires were generated with immunoSEQ multiplex PCR, while TCRdb's copy carries only in-frame clones and drops some. The V and J calls and clone size are taken from that table; D and trimming were inferred from the DNA. The sample yields about 36,000 clones, 60% to 85% seen once. The CDR3 extends over 14 amino acids. V gave up 8 bases and J gave up 7 bases, with 19 bases separating them. Germline loops: CDR1 LGHDT, CDR2 YNNKEL (reference sequence).

The source is a man in his 60s with active COVID-19. The rearrangement uses TRBV3-1 (or the pseudogene TRBV3-2) and TRBJ2-3; maybe TRBD2 (6 bases). Sequencing was done on a sample of peripheral blood. The chain's CDR3 is CASESGGGENTQYF. DNA for the CDR3: TGTGCCAGCGAATCGGGTGGCGGGGAAAATACGCAGTATTTT.